This T cell receptor (beta chain) was sequenced during a study of blood T cell repertoires in COVID-19. V lost 3 bases, J lost 0 bases, and 7 bases stayed unmatched. This CDR3 has 16 amino acids. From germline, CDR1 is LGHNA and CDR2 YSLEER. Profiled with immunoSEQ multiplex PCR; TCRdb holds only in-frame clones, not every one. In the table there are about 240,000 clones, 88% of which are singletons. The sequence derives from a woman aged 35 to 49 who had recovered from COVID-19. Sequenced: peripheral blood. The chain carries TRBV4-3 and TRBJ1-2, with TRBD1 matching over 7 bases. The CDR3 spells CASSHPRQGPNYGYTF. CDR3 DNA: TGCGCCAGCAGCCACCCCAGACAGGGCCCTAACTATGGCTACACCTTC.